One TCR beta chain is described in this entry. Its target is not known. Separation from the approximately 660-subject first cohort characterized the approximately 120-subject validation cohort, to which the donors belonged. Sequencing used immunoSEQ multiplex PCR; TCRdb keeps in-frame clones, though not all of them. The sample has under 80,000 clones; around 89% are singletons. This sample is drawn from a study of cytomegalovirus exposure and HLA in healthy donors. Study-wide results and caveats: Many donors carried some public TCRs, although rarity characterized most TCR sequences. A classifier reportedly called cytomegalovirus status with high sensitivity and specificity. The authors confirmed in vitro that a few CMV-associated chains were specific for CMV antigens.

The CDR3 runs 15 residues. V was pared by 3 bases and J by 0 bases, with 6 bases between. Germline CDR1 and CDR2: KGHSH and LQKENI. V gene TRBV18 combines with J gene TRBJ2-6; D gene ambiguous. The sample was PBMCs. This clonotype was obtained from a woman between 18 and 30 years old in good health and CMV-seronegative. The CDR3 nucleotides read TGTGCCAGCTCACCTTCGTACTCTGGGGCCAACGTCCTGACTTTC. It specifies CASSPSYSGANVLTF.